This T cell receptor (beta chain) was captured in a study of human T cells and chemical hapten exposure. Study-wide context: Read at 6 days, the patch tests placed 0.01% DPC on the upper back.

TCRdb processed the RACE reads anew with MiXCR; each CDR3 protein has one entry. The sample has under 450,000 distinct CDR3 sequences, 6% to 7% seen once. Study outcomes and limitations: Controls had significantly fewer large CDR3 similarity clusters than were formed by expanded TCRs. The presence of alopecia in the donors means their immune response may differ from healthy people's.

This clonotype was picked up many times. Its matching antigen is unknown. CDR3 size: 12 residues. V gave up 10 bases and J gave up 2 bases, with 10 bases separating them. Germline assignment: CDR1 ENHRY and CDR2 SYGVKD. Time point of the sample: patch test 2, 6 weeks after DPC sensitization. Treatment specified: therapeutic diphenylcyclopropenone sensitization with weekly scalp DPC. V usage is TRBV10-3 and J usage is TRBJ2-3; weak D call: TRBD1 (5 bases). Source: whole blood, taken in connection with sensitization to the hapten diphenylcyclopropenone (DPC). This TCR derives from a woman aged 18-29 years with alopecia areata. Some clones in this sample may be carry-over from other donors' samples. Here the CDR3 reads CATQGDTDTQYF. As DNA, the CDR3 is TGTGCCACCCAAGGGGACACAGATACGCAGTATTTT.